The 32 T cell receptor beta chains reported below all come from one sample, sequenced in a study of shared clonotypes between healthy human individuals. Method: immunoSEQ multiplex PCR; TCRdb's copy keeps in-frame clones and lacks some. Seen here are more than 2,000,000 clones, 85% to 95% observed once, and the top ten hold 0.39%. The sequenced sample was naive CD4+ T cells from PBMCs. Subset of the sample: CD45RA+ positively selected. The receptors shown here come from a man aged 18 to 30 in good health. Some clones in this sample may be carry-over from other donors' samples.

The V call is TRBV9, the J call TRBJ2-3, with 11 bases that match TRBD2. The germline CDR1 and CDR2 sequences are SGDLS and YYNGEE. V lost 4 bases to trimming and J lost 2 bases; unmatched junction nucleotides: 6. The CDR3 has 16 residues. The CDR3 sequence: CASSTQTSGNTDTQYF. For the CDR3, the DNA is TGTGCCAGCAGCACTCAGACTAGCGGGAACACAGATACGCAGTATTTT.

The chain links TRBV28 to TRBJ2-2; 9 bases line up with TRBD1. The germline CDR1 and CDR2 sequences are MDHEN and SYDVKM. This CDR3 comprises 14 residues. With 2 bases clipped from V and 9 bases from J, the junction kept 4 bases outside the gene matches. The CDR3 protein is CASSLAGQGRELFF. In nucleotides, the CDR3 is TGTGCCAGCAGTTTAGCGGGACAGGGACGGGAGCTGTTTTTT.

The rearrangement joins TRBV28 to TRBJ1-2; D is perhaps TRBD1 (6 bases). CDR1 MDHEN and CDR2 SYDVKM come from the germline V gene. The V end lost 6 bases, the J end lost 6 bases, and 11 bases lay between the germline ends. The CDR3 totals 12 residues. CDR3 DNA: TGTGCCAGCAGACCGGACAGCAATGGCTACACCTTC. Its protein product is CASRPDSNGYTF.

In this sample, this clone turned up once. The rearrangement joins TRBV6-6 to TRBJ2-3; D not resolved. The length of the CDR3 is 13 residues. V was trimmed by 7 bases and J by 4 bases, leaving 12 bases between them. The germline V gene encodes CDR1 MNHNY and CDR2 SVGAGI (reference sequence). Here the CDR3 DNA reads TGTGCCAGCAATCCCCGAGTTCCAGATACGCAGTATTTT. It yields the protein CASNPRVPDTQYF.

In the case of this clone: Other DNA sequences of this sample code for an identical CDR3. The CDR3 sequence is CASSPPTGGNTEAFF. CDR3 nucleotides: TGTGCCAGCTCACCGCCGACAGGAGGGAACACTGAAGCTTTCTTT. This chain joins TRBV18 and TRBJ1-1, with a tentative D call TRBD1 (6 bases). This CDR3 spans 15 amino acids. V gave up 3 bases and J gave up 1 base, with 12 bases separating them. CDR1 KGHSH and CDR2 LQKENI come from the germline V gene. Complete variable domain (other parts from reference TRBV18 and TRBJ1-1): NAGVMQNPRHLVRRRGQEARLRCSPMKGHSHVYWYRQLPEEGLKFMVYLQKENIIDESGMPKERFSAEFPKEGPSILRIQQVVRGDSAAYFCASSPPTGGNTEAFFGQGTRLTVV.

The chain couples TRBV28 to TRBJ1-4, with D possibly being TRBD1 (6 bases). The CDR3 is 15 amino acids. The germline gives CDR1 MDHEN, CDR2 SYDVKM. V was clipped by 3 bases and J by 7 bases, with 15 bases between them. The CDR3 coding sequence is TGTGCCAGCAGTTTTGGAGGGGGGCTGACTGAAAAACTGTTTTTT. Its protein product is CASSFGGGLTEKLFF.

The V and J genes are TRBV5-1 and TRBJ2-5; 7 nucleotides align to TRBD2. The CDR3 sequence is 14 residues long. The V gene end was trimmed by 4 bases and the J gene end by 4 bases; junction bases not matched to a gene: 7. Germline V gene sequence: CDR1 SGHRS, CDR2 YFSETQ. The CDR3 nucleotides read TGCGCCAGCAGCCAGGACGTAGCGGGAGAGACCCAGTACTTC. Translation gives CASSQDVAGETQYF.

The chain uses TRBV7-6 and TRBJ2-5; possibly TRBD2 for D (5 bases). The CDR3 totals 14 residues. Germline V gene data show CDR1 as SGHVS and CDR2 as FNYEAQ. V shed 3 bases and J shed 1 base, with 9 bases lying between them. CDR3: CASSLGVAQETQYF. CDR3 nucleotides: TGTGCCAGCAGCTTGGGAGTGGCCCAAGAGACCCAGTACTTC.

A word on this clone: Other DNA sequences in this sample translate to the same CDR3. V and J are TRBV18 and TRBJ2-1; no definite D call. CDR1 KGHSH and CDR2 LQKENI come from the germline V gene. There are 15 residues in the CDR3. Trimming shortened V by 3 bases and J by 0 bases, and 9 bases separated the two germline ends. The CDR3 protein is CASSPDRSSYNEQFF. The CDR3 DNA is TGTGCCAGCTCACCGGACCGGAGCTCCTACAATGAGCAGTTCTTC. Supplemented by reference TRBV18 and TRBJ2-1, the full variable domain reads NAGVMQNPRHLVRRRGQEARLRCSPMKGHSHVYWYRQLPEEGLKFMVYLQKENIIDESGMPKERFSAEFPKEGPSILRIQQVVRGDSAAYFCASSPDRSSYNEQFFGPGTRLTVL.

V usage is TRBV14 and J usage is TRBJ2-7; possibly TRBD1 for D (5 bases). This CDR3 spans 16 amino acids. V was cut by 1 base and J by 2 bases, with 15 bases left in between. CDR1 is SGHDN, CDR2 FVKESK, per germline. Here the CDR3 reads CASSQVGRVGAYEQYF. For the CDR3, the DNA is TGTGCCAGCAGCCAAGTCGGCAGGGTTGGGGCCTACGAGCAGTACTTC.

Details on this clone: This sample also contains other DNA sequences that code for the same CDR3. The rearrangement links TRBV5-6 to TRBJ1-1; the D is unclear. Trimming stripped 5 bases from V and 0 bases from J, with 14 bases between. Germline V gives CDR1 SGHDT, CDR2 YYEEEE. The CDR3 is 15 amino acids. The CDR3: CASRRLTVLNTEAFF. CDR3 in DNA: TGTGCCAGCAGGAGACTAACAGTGTTGAACACTGAAGCTTTCTTT.

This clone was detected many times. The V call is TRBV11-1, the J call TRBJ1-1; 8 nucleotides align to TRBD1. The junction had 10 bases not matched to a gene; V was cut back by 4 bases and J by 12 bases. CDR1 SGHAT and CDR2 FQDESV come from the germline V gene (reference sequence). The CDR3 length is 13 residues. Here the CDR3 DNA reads TGTGCCAGCAGCTCCCAAACACAGGGGGAGACTTTCTTT. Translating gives CASSSQTQGETFF.

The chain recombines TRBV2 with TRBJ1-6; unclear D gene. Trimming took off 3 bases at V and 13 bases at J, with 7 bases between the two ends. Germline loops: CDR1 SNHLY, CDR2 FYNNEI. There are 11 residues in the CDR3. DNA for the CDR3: TGTGCCAGCAGTGACTCTACCCCCCTCCACTTT. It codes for CASSDSTPLHF.

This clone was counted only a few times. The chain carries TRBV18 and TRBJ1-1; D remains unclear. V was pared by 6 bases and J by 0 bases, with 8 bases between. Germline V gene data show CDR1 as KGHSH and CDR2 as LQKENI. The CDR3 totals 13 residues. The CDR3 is CASSFNVNTEAFF. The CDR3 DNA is TGTGCCAGCTCCTTCAACGTGAACACTGAAGCTTTCTTT.

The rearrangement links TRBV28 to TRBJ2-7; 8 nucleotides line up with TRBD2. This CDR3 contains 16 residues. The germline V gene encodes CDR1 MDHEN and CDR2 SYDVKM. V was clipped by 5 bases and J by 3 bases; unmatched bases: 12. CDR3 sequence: CASSPGDSGGIYEQYF. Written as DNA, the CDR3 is TGTGCCAGCAGTCCCGGTGACAGCGGGGGCATCTACGAGCAGTACTTC.

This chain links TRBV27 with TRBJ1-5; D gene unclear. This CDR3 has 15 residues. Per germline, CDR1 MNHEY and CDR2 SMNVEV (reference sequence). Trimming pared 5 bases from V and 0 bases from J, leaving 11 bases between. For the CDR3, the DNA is TGTGCCAGCAGTCTTCTGGGGAATAGCAATCAGCCCCAGCATTTT. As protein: CASSLLGNSNQPQHF.

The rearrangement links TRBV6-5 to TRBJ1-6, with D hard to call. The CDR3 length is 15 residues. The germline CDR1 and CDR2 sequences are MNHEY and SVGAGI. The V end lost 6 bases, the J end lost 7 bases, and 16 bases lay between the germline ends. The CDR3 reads CASRSGPAQNSPLHF. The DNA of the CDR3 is TGTGCCAGCAGATCGGGCCCGGCACAAAATTCACCCCTCCACTTT.

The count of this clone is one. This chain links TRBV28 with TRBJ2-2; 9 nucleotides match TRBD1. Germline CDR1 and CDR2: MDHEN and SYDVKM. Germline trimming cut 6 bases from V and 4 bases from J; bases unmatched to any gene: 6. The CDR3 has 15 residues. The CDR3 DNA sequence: TGTGCCAGCAGAACCCCGACAGGGGGCACCGGGGAGCTGTTTTTT. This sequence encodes CASRTPTGGTGELFF.

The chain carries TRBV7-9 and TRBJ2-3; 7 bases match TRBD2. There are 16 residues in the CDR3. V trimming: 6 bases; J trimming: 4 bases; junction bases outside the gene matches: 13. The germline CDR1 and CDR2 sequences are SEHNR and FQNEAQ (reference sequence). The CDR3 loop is CASRWSGGSGADTQYF. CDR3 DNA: TGTGCCAGCAGGTGGTCAGGCGGGAGCGGGGCAGATACGCAGTATTTT.

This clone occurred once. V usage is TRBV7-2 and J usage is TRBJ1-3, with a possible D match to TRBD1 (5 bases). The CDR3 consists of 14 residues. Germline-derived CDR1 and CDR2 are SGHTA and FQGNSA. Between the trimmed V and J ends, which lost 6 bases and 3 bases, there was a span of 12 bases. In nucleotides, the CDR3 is TGTGCCAGCAGTGCAGGGTTAGATGGAAACACCATATATTTT. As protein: CASSAGLDGNTIYF.

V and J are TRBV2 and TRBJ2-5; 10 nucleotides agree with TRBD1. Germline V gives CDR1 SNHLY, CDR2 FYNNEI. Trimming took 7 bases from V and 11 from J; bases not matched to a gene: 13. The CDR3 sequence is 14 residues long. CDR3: CASNRGTGALRQYF. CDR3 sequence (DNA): TGTGCCAGCAACCGCGGGACAGGGGCCCTCAGGCAGTACTTC.

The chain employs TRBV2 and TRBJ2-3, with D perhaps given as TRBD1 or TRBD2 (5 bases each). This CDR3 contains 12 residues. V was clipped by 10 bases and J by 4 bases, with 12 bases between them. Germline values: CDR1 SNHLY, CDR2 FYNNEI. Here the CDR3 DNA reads TGTGCCACCCGAGGGACCGCAGATACGCAGTATTTT. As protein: CATRGTADTQYF. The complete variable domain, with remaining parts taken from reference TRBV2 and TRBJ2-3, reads EPEVTQTPSHQVTQMGQEVILRCVPISNHLYFYWYRQILGQKVEFLVSFYNNEISEKSEIFDDQFSVERPDGSNFTLKIRSTKLEDSAMYFCATRGTADTQYFGPGTRLTVL.

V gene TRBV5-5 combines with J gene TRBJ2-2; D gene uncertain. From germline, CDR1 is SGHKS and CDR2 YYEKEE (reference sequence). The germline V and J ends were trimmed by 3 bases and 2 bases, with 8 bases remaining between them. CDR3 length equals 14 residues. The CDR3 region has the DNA TGTGCCAGCAGCTGGCGGCTAAACACCGGGGAGCTGTTTTTT. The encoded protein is CASSWRLNTGELFF.

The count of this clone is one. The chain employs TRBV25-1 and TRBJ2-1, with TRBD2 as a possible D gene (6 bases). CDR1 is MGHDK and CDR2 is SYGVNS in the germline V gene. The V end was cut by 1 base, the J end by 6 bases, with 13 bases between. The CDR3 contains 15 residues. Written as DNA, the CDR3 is TGTGCCAGCAGTGAATCCGGGAGAAGCGTCAATGAGCAGTTCTTC. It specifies CASSESGRSVNEQFF.

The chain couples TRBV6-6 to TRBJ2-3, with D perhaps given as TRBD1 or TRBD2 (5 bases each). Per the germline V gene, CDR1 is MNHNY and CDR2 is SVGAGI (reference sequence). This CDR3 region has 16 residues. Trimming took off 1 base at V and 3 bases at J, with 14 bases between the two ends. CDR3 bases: TGTGCCAGCAGTTACTACGGGACGACCAATACAGATACGCAGTATTTT. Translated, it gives CASSYYGTTNTDTQYF.

Here the CDR3 reads CASSQDSTGGLRETQYF. CDR3 nucleotide sequence: TGCGCCAGCAGCCAAGATTCGACAGGGGGCTTACGAGAGACCCAGTACTTC. J is TRBJ2-5 and V is TRBV4-1; 10 nucleotides align to TRBD1. This CDR3 is 17 amino acids long. V lost 0 bases and J lost 4; bases outside the gene matches: 8. Germline V gives CDR1 MGHRA, CDR2 YSYEKL.

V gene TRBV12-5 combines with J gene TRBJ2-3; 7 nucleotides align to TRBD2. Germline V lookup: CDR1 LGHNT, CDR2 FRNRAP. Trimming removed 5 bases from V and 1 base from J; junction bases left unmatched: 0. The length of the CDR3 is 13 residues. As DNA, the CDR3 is TGTGCTAGTGGTACTAGCGGCACAGATACGCAGTATTTT. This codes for CASGTSGTDTQYF.

CDR3 loop: CASSPELATNEKLFF. CDR3 bases: TGTGCCAGCAGCCCAGAACTTGCAACTAATGAAAAACTGTTTTTT. The chain carries TRBV7-9 and TRBJ1-4; D gene uncertain. This CDR3 is built from 15 residues. Germline V lookup: CDR1 SEHNR, CDR2 FQNEAQ (reference sequence). Trimming took 5 bases from V and 0 from J, leaving 10 bases between them.

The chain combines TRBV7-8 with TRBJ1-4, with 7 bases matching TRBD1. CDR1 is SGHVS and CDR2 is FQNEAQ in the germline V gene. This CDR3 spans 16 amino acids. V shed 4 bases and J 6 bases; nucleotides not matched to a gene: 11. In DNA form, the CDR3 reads TGTGCCAGCAGCTCGGACAGGATCTCGGTTGATGAAAAACTGTTTTTT. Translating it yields CASSSDRISVDEKLFF.

The CDR3 here is CASSRDYSPDTQYF. CDR3 DNA: TGCGCCAGCAGCCGGGACTATTCCCCAGATACGCAGTATTTT. This sequence joins TRBV10-1 and TRBJ2-3; 7 bases agree with TRBD2. J lost 4 bases, V lost 6 bases, and 7 bases had no gene match. This CDR3 has 14 amino acids. Germline V gene lookup returns CDR1 WNHNN and CDR2 SYGVQD (reference sequence).

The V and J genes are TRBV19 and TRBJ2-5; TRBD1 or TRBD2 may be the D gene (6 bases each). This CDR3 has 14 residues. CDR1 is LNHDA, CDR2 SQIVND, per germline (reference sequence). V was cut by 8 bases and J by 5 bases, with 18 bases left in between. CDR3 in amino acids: CASSPEGGRETQYF. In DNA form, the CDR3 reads TGTGCCAGTTCCCCCGAGGGGGGAAGGGAGACCCAGTACTTC.

Here the CDR3 reads CASSLAFGLGFQETQYF. In DNA form, the CDR3 reads TGTGCCAGCAGCTTAGCGTTTGGCTTAGGCTTTCAAGAGACCCAGTACTTC. The chain carries TRBV11-2 and TRBJ2-5; D is uncertain. Trimming shortened V by 1 base and J by 2 bases, and 17 bases separated the two germline ends. Germline assignment: CDR1 SGHAT and CDR2 FQNNGV. The CDR3 sequence is 17 residues long.